A single sample gave rise to the 9 T cell receptor beta chains below, sequenced in a study of blood T cell repertoires in COVID-19. TCRdb's table, derived via immunoSEQ multiplex PCR, lists solely in-frame clones and lacks some. The sample shows over 150,000 clones, just under 85% of them seen only once. Input material: peripheral blood. The receptors shown here come from a woman aged 55-70 years with acute or convalescent COVID-19.

The chain has TRBV4-1 and TRBJ1-2; possibly TRBD1 for D (6 bases). V was shortened by 2 bases and J by 0 bases, with 13 bases between the two germline ends. CDR1 MGHRA and CDR2 YSYEKL come from the germline V gene. The CDR3 has 16 residues. The chain's CDR3 is CASSQTTGWANYGYTF. The CDR3 DNA reads TGCGCCAGCAGCCAAACTACAGGGTGGGCTAACTATGGCTACACCTTC.

The J gene is TRBJ1-2, the V gene TRBV6-1; 7 bases line up with TRBD1. Germline assignment: CDR1 MNHNS and CDR2 SASEGT. Trimming removed 3 bases from V and 2 bases from J; junction bases left unmatched: 9. CDR3 length equals 16 residues. This chain's CDR3 is CASSEYSGQLNYGYTF. CDR3 nucleotides: TGTGCCAGCAGTGAGTATTCGGGACAGCTAAACTATGGCTACACCTTC.

CDR3 nucleotides: TGCAGTGCTAGTGCAGGCGCTGGAAACACCATATATTTT. Amino acids: CSASAGAGNTIYF. This rearrangement joins TRBV20-1 to TRBJ1-3; D gene unclear. This CDR3 has 13 residues. Germline V gives CDR1 DFQATT, CDR2 SNEGSKA (reference sequence). V lost 3 bases to trimming and J lost 2 bases, with 8 bases between them.

This clone was recorded at least ten times. The chain couples TRBV10-1 to TRBJ2-1; 10 bases fit TRBD2. V lost 6 bases and J lost 2; bases outside the gene matches: 1. The CDR3 totals 14 residues. Germline V gene sequence: CDR1 WNHNN, CDR2 SYGVQD (reference sequence). CDR3 sequence (DNA): TGCGCCAGCAGCACTAGCGGGGCCTACAATGAGCAGTTCTTC. It encodes CASSTSGAYNEQFF.

The chain uses TRBV27 and TRBJ1-2; possible D gene TRBD1, 5 bases. The V end was cut by 10 bases, the J end by 4 bases, with 16 bases between. Germline V lookup: CDR1 MNHEY, CDR2 SMNVEV (reference sequence). The CDR3 consists of 13 residues. CDR3 nucleotide sequence: TGTGCCACCGCCGTCCAGGGACTCTATGGCTACACCTTC. Its translation: CATAVQGLYGYTF.

The genes are TRBV2 and TRBJ1-6; the match to TRBD1 covers 8 bases. Losses at the gene ends were 5 bases for V and 8 bases for J; bases not matched to a gene: 8. This CDR3 has 15 residues. In germline, CDR1 is SNHLY, CDR2 FYNNEI. Written as DNA, the CDR3 is TGTGCCAGCAGTACACCAGGGGGCGCGCATTCACCCCTCCACTTT. Translated, it gives CASSTPGGAHSPLHF.

With regard to this clone: The junction and the germline gene differ at one end; a read error may be behind it. The chain employs TRBV18 and TRBJ1-1; D call uncertain. CDR1 and CDR2 (germline): KGHSH, LQKENI. CDR3 length: 13 amino acids. The CDR3 sequence: CASSLSPNAEAFF. The DNA for the CDR3 is TGTGCCAGCTCACTAAGCCCGAACGCTGAAGCTTTCTTT. Combining the CDR3 with reference TRBV18 and TRBJ1-1 gives the whole variable domain NAGVMQNPRHLVRRRGQEARLRCSPMKGHSHVYWYRQLPEEGLKFMVYLQKENIIDESGMPKERFSAEFPKEGPSILRIQQVVRGDSAAYFCASSLSPNAEAFFGQGTRLTVV.

The J gene is TRBJ1-6, the V gene TRBV5-1, with 7 bases that match TRBD1. This CDR3 contains 16 residues. Germline CDR1 SGHRS, CDR2 YFSETQ. V gave up 2 bases and J gave up 7 bases; unmatched junction bases: 9. DNA for the CDR3: TGCGCCAGCAGCTTAAATCCGGGACAGAACAATTCACCCCTCCACTTT. It is translated as CASSLNPGQNNSPLHF.

The chain uses TRBV6-5 and TRBJ1-2; TRBD1 aligns across 8 bases. This CDR3 contains 15 residues. After removal of 2 bases from V and 5 bases from J, the junction contained 7 bases not matched to a gene. The germline CDR1 and CDR2 sequences are MNHEY and SVGAGI. CDR3 region: CASSYGQGFRYGYTF. The CDR3 nucleotides are TGTGCCAGCAGTTACGGACAGGGATTTCGGTATGGCTACACCTTC.